This T cell receptor (beta chain) was sequenced for a study of T cell repertoires in cytomegalovirus infection. Across the whole study: Indicated by public TCR beta signatures were CMV infection and matching HLA type. General study results and limits: Cumulated frequencies of public TCR beta families served to identify carriers of CMV plus the relevant HLA. The ex vivo response was dominated by HLA-C-restricted CMV-specific TCR beta clonotypes.

TCRdb used MiXCR to reprocess the reads, holding one entry per CDR3 protein. The profile covers 650,000 to 900,000 distinct CDR3 sequences, with around a third appearing a single time and around 12% taken by the ten largest. This clonotype was found a few times. Its antigen is unidentified. The CDR3 is 14 residues long. With 3 bases removed from V and 2 bases from J, the gap between germline ends came to 10 bases. Germline V gene data show CDR1 as SEHNR and CDR2 as FQNEAQ (reference sequence). This sequence joins TRBV7-9 and TRBJ1-1; a weak D match, TRBD1 (5 bases). The input for sequencing was cultured CD8+ T cells from PBMCs, taken from culture after CMV antigen stimulation. This receptor was identified in a human donor in good health (CMV status not recorded). Some clones in this sample may be carry-over from other donors' samples. The CDR3 region is CASSFTGDNTEAFF. CDR3 bases: TGTGCCAGCAGCTTTACAGGAGACAACACTGAAGCTTTCTTT.